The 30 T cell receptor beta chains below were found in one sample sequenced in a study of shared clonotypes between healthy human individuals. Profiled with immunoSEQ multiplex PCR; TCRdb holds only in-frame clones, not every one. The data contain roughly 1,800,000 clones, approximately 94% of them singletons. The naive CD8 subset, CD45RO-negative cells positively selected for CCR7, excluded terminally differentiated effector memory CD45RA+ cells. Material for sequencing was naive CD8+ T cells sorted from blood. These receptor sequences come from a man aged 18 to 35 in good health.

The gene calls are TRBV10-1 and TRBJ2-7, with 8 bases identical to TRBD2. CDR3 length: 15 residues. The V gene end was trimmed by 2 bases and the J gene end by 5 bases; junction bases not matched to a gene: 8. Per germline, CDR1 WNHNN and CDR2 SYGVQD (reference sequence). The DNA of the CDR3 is TGCGCCAGCAGTGAGATCGGGGGGGCAATGAACGAGCAGTACTTC. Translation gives CASSEIGGAMNEQYF.

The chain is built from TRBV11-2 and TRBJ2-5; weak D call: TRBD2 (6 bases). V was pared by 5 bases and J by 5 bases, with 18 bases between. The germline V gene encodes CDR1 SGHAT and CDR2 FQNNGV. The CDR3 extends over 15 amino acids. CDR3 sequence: CASSGGYPRVETQYF. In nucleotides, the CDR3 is TGTGCCAGCAGCGGAGGGTATCCCCGGGTCGAGACCCAGTACTTC.

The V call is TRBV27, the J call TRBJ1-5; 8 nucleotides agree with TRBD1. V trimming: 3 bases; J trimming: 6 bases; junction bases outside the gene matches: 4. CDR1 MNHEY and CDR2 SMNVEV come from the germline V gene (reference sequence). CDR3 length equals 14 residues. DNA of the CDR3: TGTGCCAGCAGTTTCCAGGGGGCGGCTCAGCCCCAGCATTTT. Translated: CASSFQGAAQPQHF.

The CDR3 DNA reads TGCGCCAGCAGCTTGTACAGTGGCACAGATACGCAGTATTTT. It translates to CASSLYSGTDTQYF. This chain uses TRBV5-1 with TRBJ2-3; unclear D gene. Trimming took 1 base from V and 1 from J, leaving 7 bases between them. The CDR3 runs to 14 residues. Germline CDR1 is SGHRS and CDR2 is YFSETQ. The variable domain in full, with the rest retrieved from reference TRBV5-1 and TRBJ2-3, is KAGVTQTPRYLIKTRGQQVTLSCSPISGHRSVSWYQQTPGQGLQFLFEYFSETQRNKGNFPGRFSGRQFSNSRSEMNVSTLELGDSALYLCASSLYSGTDTQYFGPGTRLTVL.

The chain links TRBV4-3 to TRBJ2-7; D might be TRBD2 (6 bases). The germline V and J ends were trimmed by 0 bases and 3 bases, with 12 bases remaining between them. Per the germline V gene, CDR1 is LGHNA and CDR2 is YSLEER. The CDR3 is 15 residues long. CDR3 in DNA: TGCGCCAGCAGCCAAGAGGCTAGCGAACACTACGAGCAGTACTTC. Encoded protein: CASSQEASEHYEQYF.

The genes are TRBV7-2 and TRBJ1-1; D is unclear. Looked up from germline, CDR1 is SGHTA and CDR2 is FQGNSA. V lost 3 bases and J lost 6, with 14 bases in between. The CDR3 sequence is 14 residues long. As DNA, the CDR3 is TGTGCCAGCAGCTTCTTTGAGGGCTTCGCTGAAGCTTTCTTT. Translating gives CASSFFEGFAEAFF.

This CDR3 is CASSLTGTYEQYF. DNA for the CDR3: TGTGCCAGCAGCTTAACAGGGACCTACGAGCAGTACTTC. J is TRBJ2-7 and V is TRBV7-2, with D possibly being TRBD1 (6 bases). The CDR3 length is 13 residues. With 2 bases removed from V and 2 bases from J, the gap between germline ends came to 7 bases. The germline CDR1 and CDR2 sequences are SGHTA and FQGNSA.

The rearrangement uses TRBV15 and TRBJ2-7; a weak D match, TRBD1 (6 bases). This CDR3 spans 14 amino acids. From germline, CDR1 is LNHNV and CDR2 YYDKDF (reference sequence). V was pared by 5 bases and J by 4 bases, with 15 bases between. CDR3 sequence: CATSWGLEDYEQYF. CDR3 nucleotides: TGTGCCACCAGCTGGGGGCTAGAGGATTACGAGCAGTACTTC.

The CDR3 here is CASSLRLAGIYNEQFF. DNA of the CDR3: TGTGCCAGCAGCTTACGGCTAGCGGGAATCTATAATGAGCAGTTCTTC. V gene TRBV7-2 combines with J gene TRBJ2-1, with 9 bases fitting TRBD2. This CDR3 has 16 residues. V shed 2 bases, J shed 7 bases, and the junction held 9 bases outside the gene matches. Germline loops: CDR1 SGHTA, CDR2 FQGNSA.

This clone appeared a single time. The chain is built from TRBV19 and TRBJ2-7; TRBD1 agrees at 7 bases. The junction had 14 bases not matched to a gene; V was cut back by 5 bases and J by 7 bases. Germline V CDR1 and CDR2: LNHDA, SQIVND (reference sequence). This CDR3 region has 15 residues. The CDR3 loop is CASSLYRGRREEQYF. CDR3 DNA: TGTGCCAGTAGTCTCTACAGGGGCCGCAGGGAGGAGCAGTACTTC.

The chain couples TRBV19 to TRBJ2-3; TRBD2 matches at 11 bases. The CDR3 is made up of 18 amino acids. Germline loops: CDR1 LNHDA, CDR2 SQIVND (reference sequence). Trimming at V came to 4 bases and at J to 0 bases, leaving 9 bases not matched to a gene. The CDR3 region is CASSTPGLAVHSTDTQYF. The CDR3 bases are TGTGCCAGTAGTACACCGGGACTAGCGGTTCATAGCACAGATACGCAGTATTTT. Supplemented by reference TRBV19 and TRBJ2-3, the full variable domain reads DGGITQSPKYLFRKEGQNVTLSCEQNLNHDAMYWYRQDPGQGLRLIYYSQIVNDFQKGDIAEGYSVSREKKESFPLTVTSAQKNPTAFYLCASSTPGLAVHSTDTQYFGPGTRLTVL.

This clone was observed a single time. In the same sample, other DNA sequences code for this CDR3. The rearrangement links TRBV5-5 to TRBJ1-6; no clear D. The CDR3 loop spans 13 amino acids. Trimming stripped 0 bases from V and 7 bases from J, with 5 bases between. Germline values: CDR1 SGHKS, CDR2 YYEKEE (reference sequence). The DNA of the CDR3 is TGTGCCAGCAGCTTGGGCCCAAATTCACCCCTCCACTTT. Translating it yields CASSLGPNSPLHF.

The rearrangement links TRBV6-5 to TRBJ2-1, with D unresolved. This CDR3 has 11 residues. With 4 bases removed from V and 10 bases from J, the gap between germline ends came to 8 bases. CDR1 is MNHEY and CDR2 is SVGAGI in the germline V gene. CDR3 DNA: TGTGCCAGCAGTTCCCTGGGGGAGCAGTTCTTC. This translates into CASSSLGEQFF.

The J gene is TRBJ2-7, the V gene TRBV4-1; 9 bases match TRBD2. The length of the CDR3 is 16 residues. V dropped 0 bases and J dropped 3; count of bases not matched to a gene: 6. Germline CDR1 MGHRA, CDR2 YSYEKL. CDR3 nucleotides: TGCGCCAGCAGCCAAGATACTGCGGGGGGGCACTACGAGCAGTACTTC. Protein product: CASSQDTAGGHYEQYF.

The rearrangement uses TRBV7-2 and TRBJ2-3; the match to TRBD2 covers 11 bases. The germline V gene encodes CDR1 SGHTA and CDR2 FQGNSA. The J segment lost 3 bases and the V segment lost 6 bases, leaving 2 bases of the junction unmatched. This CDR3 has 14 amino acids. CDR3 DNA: TGTGCCAGCAGGTCTAGCGGGGGGACAGATACGCAGTATTTT. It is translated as CASRSSGGTDTQYF. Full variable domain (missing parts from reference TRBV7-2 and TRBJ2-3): GAGVSQSPSNKVTEKGKDVELRCDPISGHTALYWYRQSLGQGLEFLIYFQGNSAPDKSGLPSDRFSAERTGGSVSTLTIQRTQQEDSAVYLCASRSSGGTDTQYFGPGTRLTVL.

CDR3: CASSQPVWETLHF. For the CDR3, the DNA is TGTGCCAGCAGCCAGCCCGTTTGGGAGACCCTCCACTTT. The chain links TRBV7-9 to TRBJ1-6; the D is unclear. V was clipped by 5 bases and J by 14 bases, with 16 bases between them. Germline V gene sequence: CDR1 SEHNR, CDR2 FQNEAQ (reference sequence). This CDR3 is 13 amino acids long.

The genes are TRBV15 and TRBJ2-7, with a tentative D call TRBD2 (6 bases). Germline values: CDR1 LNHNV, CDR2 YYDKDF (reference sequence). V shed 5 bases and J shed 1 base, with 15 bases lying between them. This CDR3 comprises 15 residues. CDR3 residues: CATSPRGGASYEQYF. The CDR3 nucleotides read TGTGCCACCAGCCCCAGAGGAGGGGCTTCCTACGAGCAGTACTTC.

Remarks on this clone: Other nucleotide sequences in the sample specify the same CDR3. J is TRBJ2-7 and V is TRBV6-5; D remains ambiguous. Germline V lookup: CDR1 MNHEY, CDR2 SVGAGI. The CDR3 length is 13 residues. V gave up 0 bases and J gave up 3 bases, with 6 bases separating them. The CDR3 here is CASSYSADYEQYF. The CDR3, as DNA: TGTGCCAGCAGTTACTCCGCTGACTACGAGCAGTACTTC.

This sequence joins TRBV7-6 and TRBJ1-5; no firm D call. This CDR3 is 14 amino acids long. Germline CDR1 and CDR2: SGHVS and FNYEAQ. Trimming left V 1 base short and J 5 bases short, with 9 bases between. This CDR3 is CASSLGWEHQPQHF. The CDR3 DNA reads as TGTGCCAGCAGCTTAGGGTGGGAGCATCAGCCCCAGCATTTT.

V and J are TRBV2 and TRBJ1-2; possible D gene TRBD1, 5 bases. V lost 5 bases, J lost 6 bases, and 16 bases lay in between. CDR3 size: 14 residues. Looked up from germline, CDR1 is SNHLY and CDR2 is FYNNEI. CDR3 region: CASSPRGVDHGYTF. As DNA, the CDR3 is TGTGCCAGCAGTCCCCGGGGGGTTGACCATGGCTACACCTTC.

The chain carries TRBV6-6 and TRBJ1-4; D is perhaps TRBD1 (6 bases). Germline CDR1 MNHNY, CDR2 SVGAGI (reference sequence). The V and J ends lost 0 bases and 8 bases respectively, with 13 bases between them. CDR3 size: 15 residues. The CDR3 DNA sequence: TGTGCCAGCAGTTACTCGAACGGGGGCAGCGAAAAACTGTTTTTT. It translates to CASSYSNGGSEKLFF.

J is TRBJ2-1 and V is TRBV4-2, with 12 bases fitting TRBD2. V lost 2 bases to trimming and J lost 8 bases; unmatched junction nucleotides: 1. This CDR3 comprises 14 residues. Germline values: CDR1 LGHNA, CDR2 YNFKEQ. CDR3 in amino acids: CASSQLAGGDEQFF. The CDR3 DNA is TGTGCCAGCAGCCAACTAGCGGGGGGGGATGAGCAGTTCTTC.

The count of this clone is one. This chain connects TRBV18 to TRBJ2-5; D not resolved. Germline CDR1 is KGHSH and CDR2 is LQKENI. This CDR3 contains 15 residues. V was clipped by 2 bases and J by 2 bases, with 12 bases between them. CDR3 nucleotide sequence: TGTGCCAGCTCACCAGGTACGGACCGACAAGAGACCCAGTACTTC. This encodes CASSPGTDRQETQYF.

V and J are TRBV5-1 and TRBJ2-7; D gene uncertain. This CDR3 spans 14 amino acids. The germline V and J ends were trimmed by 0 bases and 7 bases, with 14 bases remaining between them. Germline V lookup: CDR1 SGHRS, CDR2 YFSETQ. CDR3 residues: CASSLVESPEEQYF. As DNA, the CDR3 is TGCGCCAGCAGCTTGGTTGAGTCCCCCGAGGAGCAGTACTTC.

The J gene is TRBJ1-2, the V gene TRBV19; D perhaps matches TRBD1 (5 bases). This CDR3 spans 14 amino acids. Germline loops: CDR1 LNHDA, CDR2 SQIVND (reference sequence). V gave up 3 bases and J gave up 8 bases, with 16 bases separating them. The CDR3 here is CASSIWQGTSGYTF. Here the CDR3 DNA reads TGTGCCAGTAGTATTTGGCAGGGCACTAGCGGCTACACCTTC. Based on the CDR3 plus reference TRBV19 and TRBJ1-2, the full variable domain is DGGITQSPKYLFRKEGQNVTLSCEQNLNHDAMYWYRQDPGQGLRLIYYSQIVNDFQKGDIAEGYSVSREKKESFPLTVTSAQKNPTAFYLCASSIWQGTSGYTFGSGTRLTVV.

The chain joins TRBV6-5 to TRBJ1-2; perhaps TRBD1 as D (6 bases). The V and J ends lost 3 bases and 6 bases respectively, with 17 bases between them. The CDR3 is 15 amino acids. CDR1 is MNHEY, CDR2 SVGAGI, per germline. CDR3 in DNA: TGTGCCAGCAGTTATTATGTTGGGCGGACAGATGGCTACACCTTC. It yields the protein CASSYYVGRTDGYTF.

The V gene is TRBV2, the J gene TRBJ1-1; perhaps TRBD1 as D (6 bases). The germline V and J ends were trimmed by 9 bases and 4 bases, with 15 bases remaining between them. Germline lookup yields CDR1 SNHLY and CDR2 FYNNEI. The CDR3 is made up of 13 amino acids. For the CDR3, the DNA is TGTGCCAGAAAAAGGGAAGGGGGCACTGAAGCTTTCTTT. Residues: CARKREGGTEAFF.

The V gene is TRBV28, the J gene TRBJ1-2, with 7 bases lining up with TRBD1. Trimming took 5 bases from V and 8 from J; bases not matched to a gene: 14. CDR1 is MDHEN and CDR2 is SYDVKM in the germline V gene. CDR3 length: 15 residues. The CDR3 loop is CASSPQGGTGLGYTF. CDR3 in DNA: TGTGCCAGCAGTCCCCAAGGGGGCACCGGCTTAGGCTACACCTTC.

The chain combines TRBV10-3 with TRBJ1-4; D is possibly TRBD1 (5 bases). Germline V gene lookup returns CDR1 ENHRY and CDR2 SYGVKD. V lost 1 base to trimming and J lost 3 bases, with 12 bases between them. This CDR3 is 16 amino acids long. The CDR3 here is CAISEYGGGPNEKLFF. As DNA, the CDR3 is TGTGCCATCAGTGAGTACGGCGGGGGTCCTAATGAAAAACTGTTTTTT.

The CDR3 here is CASSKRGILGGRAHEQYF. The CDR3 bases are TGTGCCAGCTCTAAGCGGGGGATCCTGGGCGGGAGGGCCCACGAGCAGTACTTC. The rearrangement links TRBV27 to TRBJ2-7; 9 bases map to TRBD2. Germline assignment: CDR1 MNHEY and CDR2 SMNVEV (reference sequence). V dropped 8 bases and J dropped 5; count of bases not matched to a gene: 22. CDR3 length equals 18 residues.